This TCR beta chain appears in the sequencing data of a study of blood T cells in healthy people across ages. This clonotype came up a few times. The ends were cut back, 4 bases at V and 4 bases at J, with 17 bases in the middle. Looked up from germline, CDR1 is SGDLS and CDR2 is YYNGEE. The CDR3 is 15 amino acids. A second roughly 6 to 11 cycle PCR used barcoded and J-beta primers. Each of the cDNA molecules was tagged by a template-switch adaptor with 12 random nucleotides. TCRdb reprocessed the 5' RACE reads via MiXCR and lists one record per CDR3 protein. Here the sample spans hundreds of thousands of distinct CDR3 sequences, around 31% being singletons.

The source is an elderly woman in good health. The chain carries TRBV9 and TRBJ1-1; D not certain. Specimen: blood. The CDR3 nucleotides are TGTGCCAGCAGCCCGAGGGCCCTTCGGGCCACTGAAGCTTTCTTT. Translation gives CASSPRALRATEAFF.